The 19 T cell receptor beta chains below all came from one sample that was sequenced in a study of blood T cell repertoires in COVID-19. Assay used: immunoSEQ multiplex PCR; TCRdb lists only in-frame clones, some missing. This sample has around 400,000 clones, with about 87% found just once. The source material was peripheral blood. The source is a woman aged 55-70 years with COVID-19, enrolled during active disease.

This rearrangement joins TRBV27 to TRBJ1-1, with 9 bases matching TRBD1. Per germline, CDR1 MNHEY and CDR2 SMNVEV (reference sequence). J lost 5 bases, V lost 4 bases, and 8 bases had no gene match. CDR3 length: 15 residues. Here the CDR3 reads CASSSYSTGGTEAFF. The DNA for the CDR3 is TGTGCCAGCAGTTCCTATTCGACAGGGGGGACTGAAGCTTTCTTT.

This chain joins TRBV6-6 and TRBJ2-2; 7 bases match TRBD1. V was clipped by 5 bases and J by 6 bases; unmatched bases: 6. CDR3 length: 14 residues. CDR1 and CDR2 (germline): MNHNY, SVGAGI (reference sequence). The CDR3 DNA sequence: TGTGCCAGCAGTAAATTAGGGGGCCCCGGGGAGCTGTTTTTT. It is translated as CASSKLGGPGELFF.

Concerning this clone itself: One junction end does not reproduce the germline sequence, and a read error may be involved. This chain connects TRBV5-1 to TRBJ1-1; no clear D gene. CDR1 is SGHRS and CDR2 is YFSETQ in the germline V gene. CDR3 length: 14 amino acids. CDR3 DNA: TGCGCCAGCAGTTTGGACCACATGAACACTGAAGCTTTCTTT. It translates to CASSLDHMNTEAFF. Variable domain in full (rest from reference TRBV5-1 and TRBJ1-1): KAGVTQTPRYLIKTRGQQVTLSCSPISGHRSVSWYQQTPGQGLQFLFEYFSETQRNKGNFPGRFSGRQFSNSRSEMNVSTLELGDSALYLCASSLDHMNTEAFFGQGTRLTVV.

The chain recombines TRBV6-4 with TRBJ2-1, with 8 bases matching TRBD2. Germline loops: CDR1 MRHNA, CDR2 SNTAGT. This CDR3 region has 15 residues. V was clipped by 5 bases and J by 7 bases; unmatched bases: 10. The CDR3 DNA reads as TGTGCCAGCAGTCCCCAGCGGGGGTTTAGGAATGAGCAGTTCTTC. As protein: CASSPQRGFRNEQFF.

The J gene is TRBJ2-4, the V gene TRBV2; maybe TRBD2 (5 bases). The CDR3 is made up of 15 amino acids. The germline V gene encodes CDR1 SNHLY and CDR2 FYNNEI. Trimming left V 5 bases short and J 4 bases short, with 15 bases between. The CDR3: CASSPAGLPKNIQYF. CDR3 sequence (DNA): TGTGCCAGCAGTCCGGCGGGCCTACCTAAAAACATTCAGTACTTC.

With regard to this clone: This may be a read error: a much more frequent sequence differs by one nucleotide. V gene TRBV2 combines with J gene TRBJ1-5; 9 bases are a match to TRBD1. Trimming cost V 6 bases and J 11 bases; bases outside gene matches: 8. Germline V gives CDR1 SNHLY, CDR2 FYNNEI. The CDR3 length is 13 residues. Here the CDR3 reads CASSGDRARSQHF. The CDR3 DNA follows: TGTGCCAGCAGCGGGGACAGGGCAAGGTCCCAGCATTTT.

The rearrangement joins TRBV4-2 to TRBJ1-2; 9 positions match TRBD1. Germline V CDR1 and CDR2: LGHNA, YNFKEQ. CDR3 length: 14 amino acids. The V segment lost 0 bases and the J segment 7 bases; nucleotides outside the gene matches: 3. The CDR3 nucleotides are TGTGCCAGCAGCCAAGAACAGGGGGCACCTGGCTACACCTTC. Its protein is CASSQEQGAPGYTF.

The V and J genes are TRBV7-9 and TRBJ1-2; 9 positions match TRBD1. From germline, CDR1 is SEHNR and CDR2 FQNEAQ (reference sequence). The CDR3 has 14 amino acids. Losses at the gene ends were 5 bases for V and 5 bases for J; bases not matched to a gene: 6. CDR3 sequence reads: CASSARGQGYGYTF. The CDR3 DNA follows: TGTGCCAGCAGCGCACGCGGACAGGGGTATGGCTACACCTTC.

The CDR3, as DNA: TGTGCCAGCAGTGTGAAACGGGGACAGCCTAATGAAAAACTGTTTTTT. It yields the protein CASSVKRGQPNEKLFF. The gene calls are TRBV25-1 and TRBJ1-4; 7 nucleotides match TRBD1. CDR1 is MGHDK and CDR2 is SYGVNS in the germline V gene. There are 16 residues in the CDR3. Unmatched junction bases numbered 8, after V lost 4 bases and J lost 3 bases.

This chain uses TRBV19 with TRBJ2-5, with 9 bases identical to TRBD1. CDR3 length: 15 residues. Germline V gene lookup returns CDR1 LNHDA and CDR2 SQIVND (reference sequence). Germline trimming cut 2 bases from V and 7 bases from J; bases unmatched to any gene: 8. The CDR3 is CASSIPGQGAVTQYF. CDR3 coding DNA: TGTGCCAGTAGTATACCGGGACAGGGAGCAGTGACCCAGTACTTC.

V gene TRBV20-1 combines with J gene TRBJ2-7, with D possibly matching TRBD2 (5 bases). This CDR3 comprises 11 residues. Germline V CDR1 and CDR2: DFQATT, SNEGSKA (reference sequence). The ends were cut back, 4 bases at V and 9 bases at J, with 13 bases in the middle. The CDR3 region is CSATSSAVQYF. In nucleotides, the CDR3 is TGCAGTGCTACTAGCTCAGCTGTGCAGTACTTC.

In its sample, this clone was seen a few times. The chain joins TRBV6-5 to TRBJ1-1; D unclear. The V end lost 6 bases, the J end lost 10 bases, and 24 bases lay between the germline ends. CDR1 is MNHEY and CDR2 is SVGAGI in the germline V gene. The CDR3 sequence is 15 residues long. DNA of the CDR3: TGTGCCAGCAGCAGTGGGTATCGGGGAAGGATAAGAGCTTTCTTT. It yields the protein CASSSGYRGRIRAFF.

This chain connects TRBV4-1 to TRBJ1-5, with a possible D match to TRBD1 (6 bases). The V end lost 0 bases, the J end lost 6 bases, and 21 bases lay between the germline ends. In germline, CDR1 is MGHRA, CDR2 YSYEKL. This CDR3 region has 18 residues. Here the CDR3 reads CASSQDQPQWGPGQPQHF. The CDR3 nucleotides read TGCGCCAGCAGCCAAGATCAGCCTCAGTGGGGGCCCGGTCAGCCCCAGCATTTT.

This chain links TRBV30 with TRBJ1-6, with TRBD1 as a possible D gene (6 bases). Trimming left V 1 base short and J 7 bases short, with 17 bases between. The CDR3 sequence is 16 residues long. From germline, CDR1 is GTSNPN and CDR2 SVGIG (reference sequence). CDR3 sequence: CAWSEGYRVVNSPLHF. For the CDR3, the DNA is TGTGCCTGGAGTGAGGGCTACAGGGTCGTGAATTCACCCCTCCACTTT.

The genes are TRBV18 and TRBJ2-7; D unresolved. The germline V and J ends were trimmed by 6 bases and 1 base, with 7 bases remaining between them. The CDR3 length is 12 residues. Germline V lookup: CDR1 KGHSH, CDR2 LQKENI. The CDR3 DNA is TGTGCCAGCTCTCCTAATTCCTACGAGCAGTACTTC. Translated, it gives CASSPNSYEQYF. Full variable domain (remainder filled in from reference TRBV18 and TRBJ2-7): NAGVMQNPRHLVRRRGQEARLRCSPMKGHSHVYWYRQLPEEGLKFMVYLQKENIIDESGMPKERFSAEFPKEGPSILRIQQVVRGDSAAYFCASSPNSYEQYFGPGTRLTVT.

This clone occurred a few times. The chain is built from TRBV7-3 and TRBJ1-2, with TRBD1 matching over 8 bases. V trimming: 6 bases; J trimming: 2 bases; junction bases outside the gene matches: 2. The CDR3 covers 13 residues. Germline V lookup: CDR1 SGHTA, CDR2 FQGTGA. CDR3 coding DNA: TGTGCCAGCAGTTGGGACAGGAACTATGGCTACACCTTC. Its protein product is CASSWDRNYGYTF.

The chain combines TRBV10-3 with TRBJ2-1; TRBD1 matches 7 bases. Trimming cost V 8 bases and J 5 bases; bases outside gene matches: 15. CDR1 is ENHRY and CDR2 is SYGVKD in the germline V gene. The CDR3 consists of 16 residues. CDR3 sequence (DNA): TGTGCCATCGGAGAGGGGGCGGCCTGGGGGCACAATGAGCAGTTCTTC. Encoded protein: CAIGEGAAWGHNEQFF.

CDR3 sequence reads: CASSSRDSSTDTQYF. The CDR3 bases are TGTGCCAGTAGTTCCCGGGACAGTAGCACAGATACGCAGTATTTT. The chain recombines TRBV19 with TRBJ2-3; 7 nucleotides line up with TRBD1. CDR3 size: 15 residues. With 5 bases clipped from V and 0 bases from J, the junction kept 5 bases outside the gene matches. CDR1 is LNHDA, CDR2 SQIVND, per germline (reference sequence).

The J gene is TRBJ2-2, the V gene TRBV5-1; 7 bases are a match to TRBD1. Per the germline V gene, CDR1 is SGHRS and CDR2 is YFSETQ. The CDR3 is made up of 15 amino acids. Trimming removed 0 bases from V and 7 bases from J; junction bases left unmatched: 6. DNA for the CDR3: TGCGCCAGCAGCTTGGTAGCGACAGGGATCGGGGAGCTGTTTTTT. Protein: CASSLVATGIGELFF. The whole variable domain, remainder taken from reference TRBV5-1 and TRBJ2-2, is KAGVTQTPRYLIKTRGQQVTLSCSPISGHRSVSWYQQTPGQGLQFLFEYFSETQRNKGNFPGRFSGRQFSNSRSEMNVSTLELGDSALYLCASSLVATGIGELFFGEGSRLTVL.